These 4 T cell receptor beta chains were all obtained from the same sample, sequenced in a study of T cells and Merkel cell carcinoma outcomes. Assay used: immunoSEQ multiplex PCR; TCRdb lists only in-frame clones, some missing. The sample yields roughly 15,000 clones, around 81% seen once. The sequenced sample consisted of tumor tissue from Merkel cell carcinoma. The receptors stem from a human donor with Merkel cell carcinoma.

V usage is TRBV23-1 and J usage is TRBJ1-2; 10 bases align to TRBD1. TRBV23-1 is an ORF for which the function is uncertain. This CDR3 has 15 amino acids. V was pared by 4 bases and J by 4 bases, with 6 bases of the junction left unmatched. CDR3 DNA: TGCGCCAGCAGTCCCCGACAGGGGGCGTTCTATGGCTACACCTTC. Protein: CASSPRQGAFYGYTF.

CDR3 loop: CAWSAGLAGDGDTQYF. In nucleotides, the CDR3 is TGTGCCTGGAGTGCGGGACTAGCGGGAGACGGAGATACGCAGTATTTT. The chain employs TRBV30 and TRBJ2-3, with 14 bases fitting TRBD2. The CDR3 is made up of 16 amino acids. V was pared by 1 base and J by 5 bases, with 5 bases of the junction left unmatched. CDR1 and CDR2 from the germline V gene are GTSNPN and SVGIG (reference sequence).

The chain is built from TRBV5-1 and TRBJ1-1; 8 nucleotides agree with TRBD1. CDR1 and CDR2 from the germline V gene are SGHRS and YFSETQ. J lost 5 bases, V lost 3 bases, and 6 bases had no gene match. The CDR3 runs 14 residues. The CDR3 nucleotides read TGCGCCAGCAGCTCAGGACAGGGATGGACTGAAGCTTTCTTT. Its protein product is CASSSGQGWTEAFF.

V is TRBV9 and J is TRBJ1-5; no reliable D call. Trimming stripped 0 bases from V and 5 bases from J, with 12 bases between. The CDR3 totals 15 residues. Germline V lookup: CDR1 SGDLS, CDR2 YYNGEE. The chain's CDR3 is CASSVGIIDDQPQHF. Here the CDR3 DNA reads TGTGCCAGCAGCGTAGGGATCATAGATGATCAGCCCCAGCATTTT.